The source of this T cell receptor (beta chain) is a study of Ad26.COV2.S vaccination and SARS-CoV-2 variants. Study-wide context: Ad26.COV2.S arm of COV1001 included the donor. Once, or twice with 56 days between doses, Ad26.COV2.S was given intramuscularly.

As regards this clone: What it recognizes is unknown.

Study-level findings and limits: Analyses that measured TCR breadth and depth may have underestimated total T cell responses. Those who received the vaccine showed greater spike-specific TCR breadth than those given placebo.

The germline CDR1 and CDR2 sequences are SNHLY and FYNNEI. This CDR3 spans 12 amino acids. Trimming shortened V by 3 bases and J by 7 bases, and 7 bases separated the two germline ends. Assay: immunoSEQ multiplex PCR; the TCRdb copy retains only in-frame clones and omits some. Of a few hundred thousand clones detected, almost 90% appear once; the ten largest clones hold over 5%. Treatment reported: around 19 received Ad26.COV2.S at low or high dose, single or two shots; roughly five received placebo; per-sample allocation not given. The samples were gathered on day 63 after the first injection of vaccine or placebo.

The chain has TRBV2 and TRBJ1-5; D might be TRBD1 (6 bases). The sequence derives from a person between 18 and 65 years old who received the Ad26.COV2.S COVID-19 vaccine or a placebo. The specimen was peripheral blood, collected in a trial of Ad26.COV2.S vaccine versus placebo. Here the CDR3 DNA reads TGTGCCAGCAGTGACGGGGGCCAGCCCCAGCATTTT. Protein: CASSDGGQPQHF.